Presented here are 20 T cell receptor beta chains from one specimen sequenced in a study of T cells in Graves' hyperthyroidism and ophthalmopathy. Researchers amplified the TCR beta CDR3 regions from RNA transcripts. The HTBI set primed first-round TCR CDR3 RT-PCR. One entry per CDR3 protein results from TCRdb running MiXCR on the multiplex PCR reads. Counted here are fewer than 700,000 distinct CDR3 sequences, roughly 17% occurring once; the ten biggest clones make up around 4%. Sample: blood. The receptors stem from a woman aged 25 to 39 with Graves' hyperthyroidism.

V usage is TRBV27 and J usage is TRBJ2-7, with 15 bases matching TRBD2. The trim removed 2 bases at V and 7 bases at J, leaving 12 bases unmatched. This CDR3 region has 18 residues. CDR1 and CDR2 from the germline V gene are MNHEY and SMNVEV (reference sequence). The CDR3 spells CASSLGPTGLAGGTEQYF. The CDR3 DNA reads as TGTGCCAGCAGTTTAGGACCGACGGGACTAGCGGGAGGTACGGAGCAGTACTTC.

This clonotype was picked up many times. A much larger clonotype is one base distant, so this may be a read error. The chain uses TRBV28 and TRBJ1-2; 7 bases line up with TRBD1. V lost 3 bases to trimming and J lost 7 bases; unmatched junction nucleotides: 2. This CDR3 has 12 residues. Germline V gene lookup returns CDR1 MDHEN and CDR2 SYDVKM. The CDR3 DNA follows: TGTGCCAGCAGTTTGACAGGGTCTGGCTACACCTTC. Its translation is CASSLTGSGYTF.

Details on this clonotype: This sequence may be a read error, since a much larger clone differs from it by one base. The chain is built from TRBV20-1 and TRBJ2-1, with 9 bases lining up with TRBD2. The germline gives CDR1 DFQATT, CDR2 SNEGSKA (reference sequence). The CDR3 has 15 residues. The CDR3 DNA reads TGCAGTGCGTGGCGGGAGGGGAGCTCCTACAATGAGCAGTCCTTC. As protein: CSAWREGSSYNEQSF.

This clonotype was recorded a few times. The CDR3 DNA sequence: TGTGCCAGCAGTGAAGCGTTGGCAGGGGGAACGTTTAATTCACCCCTCCACTTT. Protein product: CASSEALAGGTFNSPLHF. V and J are TRBV6-1 and TRBJ1-6, with 7 bases lining up with TRBD1. Per germline, CDR1 MNHNS and CDR2 SASEGT. This CDR3 has 18 residues. V lost 0 bases, J lost 6 bases, and 11 bases stayed unmatched.

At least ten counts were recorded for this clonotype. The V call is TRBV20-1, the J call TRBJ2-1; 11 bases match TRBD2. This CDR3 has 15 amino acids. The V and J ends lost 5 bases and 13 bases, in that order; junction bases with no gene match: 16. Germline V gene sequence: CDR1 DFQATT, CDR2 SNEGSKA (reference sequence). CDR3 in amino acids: CSASPGSGRAGAQFF. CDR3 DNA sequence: TGCAGTGCTTCCCCAGGTAGCGGGAGGGCCGGGGCCCAGTTCTTC.

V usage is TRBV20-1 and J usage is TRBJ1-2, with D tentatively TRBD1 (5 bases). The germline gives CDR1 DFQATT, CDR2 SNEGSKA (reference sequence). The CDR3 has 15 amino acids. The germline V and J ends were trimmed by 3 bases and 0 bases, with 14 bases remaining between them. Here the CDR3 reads CSARDPRGPNYGYTF. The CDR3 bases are TGCAGTGCTAGGGACCCTCGGGGACCTAACTATGGCTACACCTTC.

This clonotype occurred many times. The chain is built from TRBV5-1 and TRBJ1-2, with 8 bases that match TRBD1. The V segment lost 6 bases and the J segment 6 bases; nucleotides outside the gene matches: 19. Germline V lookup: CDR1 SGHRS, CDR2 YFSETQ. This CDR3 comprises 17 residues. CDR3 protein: CASTVGDRTLTPHGYTF. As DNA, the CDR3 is TGCGCCAGCACCGTGGGGGACAGGACCCTGACTCCCCATGGCTACACCTTC.

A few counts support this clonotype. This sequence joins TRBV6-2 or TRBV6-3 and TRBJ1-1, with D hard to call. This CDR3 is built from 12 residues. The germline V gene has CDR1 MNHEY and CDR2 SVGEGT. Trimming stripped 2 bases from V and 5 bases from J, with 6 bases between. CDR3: CASSYAGTEAFF. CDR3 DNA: TGTGCCAGCAGTTACGCAGGAACTGAAGCTTTCTTT.

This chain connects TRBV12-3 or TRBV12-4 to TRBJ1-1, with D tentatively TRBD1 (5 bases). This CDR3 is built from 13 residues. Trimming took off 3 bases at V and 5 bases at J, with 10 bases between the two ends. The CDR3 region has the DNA TGTGCCAGCAGTTTCGGCAGGGAGACTGAAGCTTTCTTT. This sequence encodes CASSFGRETEAFF.

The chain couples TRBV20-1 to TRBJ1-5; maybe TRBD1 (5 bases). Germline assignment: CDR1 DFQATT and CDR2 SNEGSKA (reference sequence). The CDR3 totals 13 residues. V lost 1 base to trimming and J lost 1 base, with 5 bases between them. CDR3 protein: CSARAGSNQPQHF. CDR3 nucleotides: TGCAGTGCTAGAGCAGGGAGCAATCAGCCCCAGCATTTT.

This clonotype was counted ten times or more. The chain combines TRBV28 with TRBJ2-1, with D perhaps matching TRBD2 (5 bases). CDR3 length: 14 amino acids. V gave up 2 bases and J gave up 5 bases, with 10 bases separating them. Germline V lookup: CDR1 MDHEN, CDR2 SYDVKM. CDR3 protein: CASSLLLADNEQFF. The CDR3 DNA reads TGTGCCAGCAGTTTACTCCTAGCAGACAATGAGCAGTTCTTC.

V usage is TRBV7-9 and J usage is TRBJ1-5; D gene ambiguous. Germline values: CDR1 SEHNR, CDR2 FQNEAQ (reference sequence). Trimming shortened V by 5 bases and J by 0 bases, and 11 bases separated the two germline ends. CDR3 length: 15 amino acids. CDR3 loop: CASSQRTDSNQPQHF. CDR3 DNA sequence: TGTGCCAGCAGCCAACGTACCGATAGCAATCAGCCCCAGCATTTT.

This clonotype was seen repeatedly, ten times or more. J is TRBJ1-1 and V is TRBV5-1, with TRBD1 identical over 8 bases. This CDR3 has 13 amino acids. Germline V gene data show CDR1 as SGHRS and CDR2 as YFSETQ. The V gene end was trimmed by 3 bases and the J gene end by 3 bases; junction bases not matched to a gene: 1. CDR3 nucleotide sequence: TGCGCCAGCAGCTGGACAGGGTACACTGAAGCTTTCTTT. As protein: CASSWTGYTEAFF.

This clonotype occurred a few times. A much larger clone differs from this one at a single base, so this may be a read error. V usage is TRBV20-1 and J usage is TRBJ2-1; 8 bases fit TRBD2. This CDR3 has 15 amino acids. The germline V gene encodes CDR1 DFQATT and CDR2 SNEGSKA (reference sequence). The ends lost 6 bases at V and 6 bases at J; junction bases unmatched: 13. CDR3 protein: CSAEELSGGGNEQFF. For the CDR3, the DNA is TGCAGTGCCGAAGAGCTGAGCGGGGGAGGCAATGAGCAGTTCTTC.

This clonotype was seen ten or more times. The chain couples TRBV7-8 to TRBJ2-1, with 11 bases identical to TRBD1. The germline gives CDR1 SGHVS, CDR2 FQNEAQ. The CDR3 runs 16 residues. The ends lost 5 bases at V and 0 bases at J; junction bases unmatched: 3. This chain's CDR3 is CASSTGTGGSYNEQFF. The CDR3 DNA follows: TGTGCCAGCAGCACCGGGACAGGGGGCTCCTACAATGAGCAGTTCTTC.

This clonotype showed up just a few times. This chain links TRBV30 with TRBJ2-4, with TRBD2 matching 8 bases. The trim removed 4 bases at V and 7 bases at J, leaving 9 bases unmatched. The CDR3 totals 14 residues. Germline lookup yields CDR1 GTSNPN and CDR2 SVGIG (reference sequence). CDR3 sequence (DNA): TGTGCCTGGACCACGGGGGGGATATGGAACATTCAGTACTTC. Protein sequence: CAWTTGGIWNIQYF. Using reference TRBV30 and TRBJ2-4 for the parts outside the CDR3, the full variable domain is SQTIHQWPATLVQPVGSPLSLECTVEGTSNPNLYWYRQAAGRGLQLLFYSVGIGQISSEVPQNLSASRPQDRQFILSSKKLLLSDSGFYLCAWTTGGIWNIQYFGAGTRLSVL.

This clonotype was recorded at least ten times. Here the CDR3 DNA reads TGTGCCACTGCGACTGATAATTACAATGAGCAGTTCTTC. Encoded protein: CATATDNYNEQFF. The chain employs TRBV6-1 and TRBJ2-1; no clear D gene. The germline V gene encodes CDR1 MNHNS and CDR2 SASEGT. There are 13 residues in the CDR3. The V and J ends lost 10 bases and 4 bases respectively, with 14 bases between them.

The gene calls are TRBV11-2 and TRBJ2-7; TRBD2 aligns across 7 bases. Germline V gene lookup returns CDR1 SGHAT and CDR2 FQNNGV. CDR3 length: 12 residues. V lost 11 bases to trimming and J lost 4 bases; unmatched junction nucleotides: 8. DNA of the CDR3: TGTGCCTGCCGGAGCGGGGTTTACGAGCAGTACTTC. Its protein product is CACRSGVYEQYF.

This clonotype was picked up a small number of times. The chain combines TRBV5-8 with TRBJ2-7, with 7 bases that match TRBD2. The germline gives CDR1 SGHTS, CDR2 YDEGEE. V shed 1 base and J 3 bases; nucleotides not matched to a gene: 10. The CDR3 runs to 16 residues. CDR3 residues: CASSLSGGWGSYEQYF. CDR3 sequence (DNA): TGTGCCAGCAGCTTGTCGGGGGGATGGGGTAGCTACGAGCAGTACTTC.

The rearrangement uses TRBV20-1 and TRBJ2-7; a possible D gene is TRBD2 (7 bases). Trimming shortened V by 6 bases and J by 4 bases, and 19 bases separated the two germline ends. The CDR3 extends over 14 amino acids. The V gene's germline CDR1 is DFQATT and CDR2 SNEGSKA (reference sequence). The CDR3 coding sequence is TGCAGTGCGGGGGGGTCGTGGAGGGGGTACGAGCAGTACTTC. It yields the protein CSAGGSWRGYEQYF.